This T cell receptor beta chain was recorded in a study of T cells after yellow fever vaccination. Study-wide points: Among primary-vaccination clones, most reappeared after the booster, at about 95% for CD4 and under 90% for CD8. Peaking faster, on day 5 versus 15, the secondary response was nonetheless weaker.

Concerning this clonotype itself: Its antigen is unidentified.

Production of TCR cDNA was by 5'RACE template switching, which also added a universal primer site and UMIs. TCRdb re-called the 5' RACE reads through MiXCR, storing one row per CDR3 protein. This table has hundreds of thousands of distinct CDR3 sequences, about 14% appearing once. The sequencing here drew on PBMCs, taken on the day of the yellow fever booster vaccination. The TCR comes from a young man who received the YFV17D yellow fever vaccine.

CDR3 bases: TGCAGTGCTAGTTGGACAGGCGCCCCTAATTCACCCCTCCACTTT. Translated, it gives CSASWTGAPNSPLHF. The J gene is TRBJ1-6, the V gene TRBV20-1; 7 bases are a match to TRBD1. The CDR3 runs 15 residues. Germline values: CDR1 DFQATT, CDR2 SNEGSKA (reference sequence). Losses at the gene ends were 3 bases for V and 6 bases for J; bases not matched to a gene: 8.